This TCR beta chain was captured by sequencing in a study of blood T cell repertoires in COVID-19. Per the germline V gene, CDR1 is SGHNT and CDR2 is YYREEE (reference sequence). V lost 3 bases to trimming and J lost 15 bases, with 16 bases between them. The CDR3 spans 12 residues. Profiling relied on immunoSEQ multiplex PCR, and the TCRdb table lists in-frame clones only, not all of them. The sample includes about 270,000 clones, roughly nine tenths seen only once; the top ten take 2.4%. This clonotype was obtained from a woman in her late teens or twenties who had recovered from COVID-19. Sequencing was performed on PBMCs or T cells enriched from blood (not recorded which). V and J are TRBV5-4 and TRBJ2-1; tentatively, D is TRBD2 (5 bases). The chain's CDR3 is CASSSNRVRGFF. The CDR3 bases are TGTGCCAGCAGCTCTAACCGGGTCCGGGGGTTCTTC.